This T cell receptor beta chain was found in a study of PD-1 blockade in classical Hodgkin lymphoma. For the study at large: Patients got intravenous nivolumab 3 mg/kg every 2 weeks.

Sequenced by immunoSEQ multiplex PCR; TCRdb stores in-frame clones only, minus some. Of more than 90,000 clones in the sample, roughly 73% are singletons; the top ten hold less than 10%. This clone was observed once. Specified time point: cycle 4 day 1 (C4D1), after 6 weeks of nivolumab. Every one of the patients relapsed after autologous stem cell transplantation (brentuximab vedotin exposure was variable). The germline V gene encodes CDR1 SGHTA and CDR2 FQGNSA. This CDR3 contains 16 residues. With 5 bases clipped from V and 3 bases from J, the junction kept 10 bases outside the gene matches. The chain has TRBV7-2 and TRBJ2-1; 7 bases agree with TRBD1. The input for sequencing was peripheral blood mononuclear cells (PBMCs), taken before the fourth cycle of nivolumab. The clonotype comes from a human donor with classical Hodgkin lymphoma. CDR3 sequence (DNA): TGTGCCAGCAGCGGCCAGACAGGGATGGGCTACAATGAGCAGTTCTTC. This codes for CASSGQTGMGYNEQFF.